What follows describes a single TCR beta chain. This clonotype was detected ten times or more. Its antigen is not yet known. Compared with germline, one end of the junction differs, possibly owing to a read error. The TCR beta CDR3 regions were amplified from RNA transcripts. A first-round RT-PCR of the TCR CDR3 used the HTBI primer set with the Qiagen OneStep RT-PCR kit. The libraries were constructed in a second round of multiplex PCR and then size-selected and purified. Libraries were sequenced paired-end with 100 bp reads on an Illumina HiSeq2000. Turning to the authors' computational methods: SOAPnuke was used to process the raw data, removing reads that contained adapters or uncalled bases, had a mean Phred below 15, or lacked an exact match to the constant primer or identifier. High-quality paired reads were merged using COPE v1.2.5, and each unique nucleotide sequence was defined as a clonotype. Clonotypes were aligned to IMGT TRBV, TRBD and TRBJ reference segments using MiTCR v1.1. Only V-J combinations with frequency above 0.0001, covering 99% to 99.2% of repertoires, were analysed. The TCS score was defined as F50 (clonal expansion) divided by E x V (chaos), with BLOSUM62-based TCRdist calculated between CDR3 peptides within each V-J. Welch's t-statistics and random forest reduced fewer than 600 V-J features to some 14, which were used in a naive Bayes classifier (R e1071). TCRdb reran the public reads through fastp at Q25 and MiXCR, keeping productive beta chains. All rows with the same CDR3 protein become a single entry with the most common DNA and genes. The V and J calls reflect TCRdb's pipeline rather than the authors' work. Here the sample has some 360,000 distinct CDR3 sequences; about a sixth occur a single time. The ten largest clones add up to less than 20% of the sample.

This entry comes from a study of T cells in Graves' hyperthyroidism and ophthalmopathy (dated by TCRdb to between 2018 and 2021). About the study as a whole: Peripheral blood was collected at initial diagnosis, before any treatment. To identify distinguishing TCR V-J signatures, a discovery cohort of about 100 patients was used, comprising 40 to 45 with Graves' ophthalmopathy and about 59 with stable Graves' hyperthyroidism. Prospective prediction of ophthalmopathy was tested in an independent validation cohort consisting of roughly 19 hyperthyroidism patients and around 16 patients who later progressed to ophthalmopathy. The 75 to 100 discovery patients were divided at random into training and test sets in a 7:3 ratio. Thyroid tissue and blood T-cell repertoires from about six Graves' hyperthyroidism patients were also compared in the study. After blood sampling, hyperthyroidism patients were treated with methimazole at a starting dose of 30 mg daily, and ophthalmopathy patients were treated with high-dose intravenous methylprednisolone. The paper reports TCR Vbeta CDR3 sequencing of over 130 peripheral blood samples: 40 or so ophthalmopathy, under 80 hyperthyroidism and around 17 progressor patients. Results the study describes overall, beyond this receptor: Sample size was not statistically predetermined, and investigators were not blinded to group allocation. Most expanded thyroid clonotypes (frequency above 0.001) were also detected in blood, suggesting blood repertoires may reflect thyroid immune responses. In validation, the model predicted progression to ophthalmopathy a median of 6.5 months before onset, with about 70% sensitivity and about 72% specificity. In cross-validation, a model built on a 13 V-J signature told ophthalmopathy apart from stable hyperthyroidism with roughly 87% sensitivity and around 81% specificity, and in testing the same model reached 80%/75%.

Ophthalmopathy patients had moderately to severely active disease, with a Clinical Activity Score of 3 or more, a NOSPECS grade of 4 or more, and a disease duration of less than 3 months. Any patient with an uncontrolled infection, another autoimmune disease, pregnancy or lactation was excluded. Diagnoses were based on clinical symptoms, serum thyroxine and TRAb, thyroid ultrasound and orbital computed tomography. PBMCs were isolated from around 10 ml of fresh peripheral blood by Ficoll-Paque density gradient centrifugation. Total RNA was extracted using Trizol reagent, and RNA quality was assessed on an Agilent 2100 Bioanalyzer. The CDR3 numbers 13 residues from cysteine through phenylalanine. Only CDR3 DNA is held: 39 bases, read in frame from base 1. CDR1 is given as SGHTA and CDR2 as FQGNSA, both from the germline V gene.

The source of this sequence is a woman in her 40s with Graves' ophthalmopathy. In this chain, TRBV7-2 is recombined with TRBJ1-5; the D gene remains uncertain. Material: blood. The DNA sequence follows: TGTGCCAGCAGCCTCGGGAGCAATCAGCCCCAGCCTTTT. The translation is CASSLGSNQPQPF.